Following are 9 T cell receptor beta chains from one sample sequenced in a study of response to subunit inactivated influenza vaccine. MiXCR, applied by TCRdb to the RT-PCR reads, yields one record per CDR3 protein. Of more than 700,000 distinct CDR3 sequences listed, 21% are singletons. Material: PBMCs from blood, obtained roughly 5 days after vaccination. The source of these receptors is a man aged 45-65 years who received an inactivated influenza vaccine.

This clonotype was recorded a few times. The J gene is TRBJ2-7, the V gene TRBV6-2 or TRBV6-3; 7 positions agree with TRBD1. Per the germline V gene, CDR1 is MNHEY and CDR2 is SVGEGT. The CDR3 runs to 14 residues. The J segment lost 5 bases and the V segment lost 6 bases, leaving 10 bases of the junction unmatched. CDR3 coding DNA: TGTGCCAGCAGACCCGAGGCAGGGGGAGACGAGCAGTACTTC. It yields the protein CASRPEAGGDEQYF.

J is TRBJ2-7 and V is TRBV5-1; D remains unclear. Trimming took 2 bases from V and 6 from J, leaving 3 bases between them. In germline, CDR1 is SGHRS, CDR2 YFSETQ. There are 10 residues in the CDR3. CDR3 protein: CASSFSEQYF. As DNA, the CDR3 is TGCGCCAGCAGCTTCAGCGAGCAGTACTTC.

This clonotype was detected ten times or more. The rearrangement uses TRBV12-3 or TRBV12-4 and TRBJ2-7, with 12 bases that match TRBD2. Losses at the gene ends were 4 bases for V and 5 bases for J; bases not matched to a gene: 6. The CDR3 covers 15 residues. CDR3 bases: TGTGCCAGCAGTTACCGGACTAGCGGGATTCACGAGCAGTACTTC. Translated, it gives CASSYRTSGIHEQYF.

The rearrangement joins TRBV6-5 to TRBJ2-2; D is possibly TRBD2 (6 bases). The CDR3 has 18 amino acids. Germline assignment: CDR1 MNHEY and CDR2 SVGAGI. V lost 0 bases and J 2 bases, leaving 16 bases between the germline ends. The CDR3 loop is CASSYSRASGVNTGELFF. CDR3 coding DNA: TGTGCCAGCAGTTACTCGAGAGCGTCGGGGGTTAACACCGGGGAGCTGTTTTTT.

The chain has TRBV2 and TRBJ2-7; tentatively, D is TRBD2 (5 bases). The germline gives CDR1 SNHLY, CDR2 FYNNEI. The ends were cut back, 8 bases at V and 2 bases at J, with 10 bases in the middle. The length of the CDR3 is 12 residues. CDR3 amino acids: CASFGITYEQYF. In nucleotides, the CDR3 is TGTGCCAGCTTCGGGATTACCTACGAGCAGTACTTC. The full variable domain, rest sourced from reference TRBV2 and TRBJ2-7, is EPEVTQTPSHQVTQMGQEVILRCVPISNHLYFYWYRQILGQKVEFLVSFYNNEISEKSEIFDDQFSVERPDGSNFTLKIRSTKLEDSAMYFCASFGITYEQYFGPGTRLTVT.

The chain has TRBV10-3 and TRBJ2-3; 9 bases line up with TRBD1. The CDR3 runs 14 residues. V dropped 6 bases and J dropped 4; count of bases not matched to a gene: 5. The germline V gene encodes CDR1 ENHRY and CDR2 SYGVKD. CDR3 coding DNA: TGTGCCATCAGAAACAGGGGGCCCGCAGATACGCAGTATTTT. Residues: CAIRNRGPADTQYF.

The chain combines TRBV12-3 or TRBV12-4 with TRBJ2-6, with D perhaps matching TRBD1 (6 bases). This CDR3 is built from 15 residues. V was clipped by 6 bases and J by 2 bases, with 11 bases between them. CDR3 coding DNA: TGTGCCAGCAGGAAGACAGGCACTGGGGCCAACGTCCTGACTTTC. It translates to CASRKTGTGANVLTF.

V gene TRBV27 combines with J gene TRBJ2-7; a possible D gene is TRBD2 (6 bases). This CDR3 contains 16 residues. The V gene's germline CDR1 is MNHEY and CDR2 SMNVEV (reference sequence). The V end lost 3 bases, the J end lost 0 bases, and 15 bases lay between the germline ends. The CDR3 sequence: CASSLGGGRNSYEQYF. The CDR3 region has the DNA TGTGCCAGCAGTTTGGGTGGGGGGAGGAACTCCTACGAGCAGTACTTC.

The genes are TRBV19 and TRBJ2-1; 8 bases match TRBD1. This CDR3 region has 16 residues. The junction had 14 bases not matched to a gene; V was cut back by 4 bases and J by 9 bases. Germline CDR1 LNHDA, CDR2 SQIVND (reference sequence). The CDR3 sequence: CASSKQTGVHPSEQFF. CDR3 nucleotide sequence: TGTGCCAGTAGTAAGCAGACAGGGGTCCATCCAAGTGAGCAGTTCTTC.